One sample yielded the 8 T cell receptor beta chains listed below, sequenced in a study of shared clonotypes between healthy human individuals. Libraries were prepared by immunoSEQ multiplex PCR; TCRdb keeps only in-frame clonotypes and omits some of them. This sample yields about 2 million clones, of which 85% to 95% are seen a single time; 0.1% to 0.15% belongs to the top ten. The sequencing input was naive CD4+ T cells sorted from blood. As for subset: CD45RA+ positively selected. The receptors originated from a man aged 18 to 35 in good health.

The rearrangement joins TRBV5-1 to TRBJ2-6; TRBD1 matches 9 bases. V lost 1 base and J lost 3; bases outside the gene matches: 5. The CDR3 sequence is 17 residues long. The germline V gene has CDR1 SGHRS and CDR2 YFSETQ. CDR3 amino acids: CASSLWQGQGGANVLTF. The CDR3 bases are TGCGCCAGCAGCTTGTGGCAGGGACAGGGTGGGGCCAACGTCCTGACTTTC.

This clone was counted ten times or more. The genes are TRBV4-1 and TRBJ1-4; D possibly corresponds to TRBD1 (6 bases). The CDR3 is made up of 17 amino acids. The germline CDR1 and CDR2 sequences are MGHRA and YSYEKL. Trimming stripped 2 bases from V and 4 bases from J, with 17 bases between. The CDR3 region is CASSQLTRTVINEKLFF. CDR3 DNA sequence: TGCGCCAGCAGCCAATTGACTCGGACAGTGATTAATGAAAAACTGTTTTTT.

The rearrangement uses TRBV18 and TRBJ2-5, with TRBD1 as a possible D gene (5 bases). V was clipped by 5 bases and J by 1 base, with 17 bases between them. The CDR3 loop spans 16 amino acids. From germline, CDR1 is KGHSH and CDR2 LQKENI. This chain's CDR3 is CASSIVGPSPQETQYF. CDR3 sequence (DNA): TGTGCCAGCTCAATCGTGGGGCCCTCACCCCAAGAGACCCAGTACTTC.

This chain links TRBV18 with TRBJ1-2; no reliable D call. The CDR3 is 15 amino acids. V lost 3 bases, J lost 7 bases, and 18 bases lay in between. CDR1 is KGHSH, CDR2 LQKENI, per germline. CDR3 DNA: TGTGCCAGCTCACCGGTTGTTGGAGGCGCGGGTGGCTACACCTTC. Amino acids: CASSPVVGGAGGYTF. The variable domain in full, with the rest retrieved from reference TRBV18 and TRBJ1-2, is NAGVMQNPRHLVRRRGQEARLRCSPMKGHSHVYWYRQLPEEGLKFMVYLQKENIIDESGMPKERFSAEFPKEGPSILRIQQVVRGDSAAYFCASSPVVGGAGGYTFGSGTRLTVV.

The chain recombines TRBV19 with TRBJ2-4; D gene unclear. The V end lost 1 base, the J end lost 0 bases, and 7 bases lay between the germline ends. The CDR3 contains 15 residues. Germline V gives CDR1 LNHDA, CDR2 SQIVND (reference sequence). As DNA, the CDR3 is TGTGCCAGTAGTATAGGATCTTTAGCCAAAAACATTCAGTACTTC. The encoded protein is CASSIGSLAKNIQYF.

The chain links TRBV7-9 to TRBJ2-7; TRBD1 matches at 9 bases. The germline V gene encodes CDR1 SEHNR and CDR2 FQNEAQ (reference sequence). CDR3 length: 14 amino acids. J gave up 4 bases and V 7 bases, and 8 bases lay outside the gene matches. The chain's CDR3 is CASIMDRGPYEQYF. DNA of the CDR3: TGTGCCAGCATCATGGACAGGGGTCCGTACGAGCAGTACTTC.

The chain carries TRBV10-1 and TRBJ2-3; TRBD2 matches at 8 bases. CDR1 WNHNN and CDR2 SYGVQD come from the germline V gene (reference sequence). The CDR3 covers 15 residues. V trimming: 4 bases; J trimming: 5 bases; junction bases outside the gene matches: 8. CDR3 residues: CASSVAGGAVDTQYF. The CDR3 DNA reads TGCGCCAGCAGTGTTGCGGGGGGCGCGGTAGATACGCAGTATTTT.

To note about this clone: The sample holds other DNA sequences that translate to the same CDR3. The V gene is TRBV7-2, the J gene TRBJ2-7; D unclear. V was clipped by 0 bases and J by 0 bases, with 3 bases between them. The CDR3 has 13 amino acids. CDR1 and CDR2 (germline): SGHTA, FQGNSA. The CDR3 nucleotides read TGTGCCAGCAGCTTAGCTGGCTCCTACGAGCAGTACTTC. Translated: CASSLAGSYEQYF.